This T cell receptor beta chain was obtained from a study of blood T cell repertoires in COVID-19. In the original workflow: Amplifying reference gene primers gave estimates of nucleated cell counts. TCRdb keeps only in-frame clones here, not all; method: immunoSEQ multiplex PCR. V and J calls and clone size follow that table, whereas D and trimming were derived from the DNA. The table includes about 98,000 clones, less than 85% detected once. This CDR3 region has 12 residues. V was clipped by 1 base and J by 5 bases, with 5 bases between them. CDR1 is LGHDT and CDR2 is YNNKEL in the germline V gene (reference sequence).

Sequencing was performed on peripheral blood. V is TRBV3-1 (or the pseudogene TRBV3-2) and J is TRBJ2-5; D is undetermined. The source of this sequence is a man aged 70 or older with active or convalescent COVID-19. CDR3 nucleotides: TGTGCCAGCAGCCAAGGTGCGGAGACCCAGTACTTC. As protein: CASSQGAETQYF.